This T cell receptor beta chain emerged from a study of shared clonotypes between healthy human individuals. Overall study context: There were three CD4 naive, three CD4 memory, two CD8 naive and one CD8 memory plates per donor.

The donor cohort consisted entirely of Caucasian adults residing in Nashville, Tennessee. The protocol was immunoSEQ multiplex PCR, while the TCRdb copy is restricted to in-frame clones and leaves out a portion. The sample holds roughly 2.5 million clones, over 85% seen once. In the case of this clone: Other DNA variants within this sample encode the same CDR3.

Germline lookup yields CDR1 SGHDT and CDR2 YYEEEE. The CDR3 covers 13 residues. V shed 4 bases and J shed 4 bases, with 9 bases lying between them. Sequencing was done on a sample of naive CD4+ T cells sorted from blood. This sample's subset: CD45RA+ positively selected. This TCR derives from a man between 18 and 29 years old in good health. V gene TRBV5-6 combines with J gene TRBJ1-3; D gene ambiguous. This chain's CDR3 is CASSLPPGNTIYF. For the CDR3, the DNA is TGTGCCAGCAGCCTCCCACCCGGAAACACCATATATTTT.